This T cell receptor beta chain comes out of a study of CD8+ T cells in alopecia areata. RNA, once extracted, was reverse transcribed into cDNA for use as the sequencing template. Clones were read by immunoSEQ multiplex PCR, and TCRdb kept only the in-frame ones, dropping some. There are roughly 250,000 clones in the sample; around three fifths occur only once, and 0.75% to 0.95% lies in the top ten. Remarks on this clone: Its antigen is as yet unknown.

This sample's treatment: oral pan-JAK inhibitor, 5-10 mg twice daily. Per germline, CDR1 LGHNA and CDR2 YSLEER. The V end was cut by 3 bases, the J end by 1 base, with 9 bases between. The length of the CDR3 is 14 residues. Study-wide points: Alopecia totalis/universalis scalp especially showed more expanded CD8+ clones than normal scalp.

The clonotype originates from a human donor with alopecia areata. The sample was CD4+ T cells sorted from blood, taken at week 52, from a patient treated with tofacitinib. The V call is TRBV4-3, the J call TRBJ1-2; D not resolved. CDR3 amino acids: CASSQYGDNYGYTF. In nucleotides, the CDR3 is TGCGCCAGCAGCCAGTACGGGGATAACTATGGCTACACCTTC.